This TCR beta chain was obtained from a study of neurological immune-mediated disorders. Findings and caveats of the study: None of the CDR3 amino acid sequences of expanded clones recurred across subjects, suggesting private repertoires in all groups. In HTLV-1-associated myelopathy, TCR clonal expansion was greatest, whereas multiple sclerosis had the least, falling below healthy controls.

This clonotype came up many times. Its specificity is not known. TCRdb re-called the 5' RACE reads with MiXCR, one entry per CDR3 protein. The repertoire consists of roughly 60,000 distinct CDR3 sequences, with over 10% occurring once and the leading ten covering approximately 2%. As healthy controls, volunteers from a blood bank in Maryland, USA, were used. From 2 million PBMCs stored at -80 C, the unsorted libraries were generated. With V trimmed by 4 bases and J by 1 base, 4 bases remained unmatched. CDR1 and CDR2 (germline): DFQATT, SNEGSKA (reference sequence). The CDR3 loop spans 13 amino acids. The rearrangement links TRBV20-1 to TRBJ2-7; TRBD2 agrees at 7 bases. Sequencing was carried out using PBMCs. This receptor was obtained from a man between 60 and 70 years old in good health. The CDR3 is CSATGTISYEQYF. CDR3 DNA sequence: TGCAGTGCTACAGGGACTATTTCCTACGAGCAGTACTTC.